This T cell receptor beta chain was sequenced in a study of blood T cell repertoires in COVID-19. Study summary: Spain, Italy and the United States supplied samples that represented acute and convalescent COVID-19. PBMCs, B-cell-depleted T cells, or T cells provided the cDNA or gDNA that made up the material.

The CDR3 totals 17 residues. The trim removed 1 base at V and 0 bases at J, leaving 6 bases unmatched. The germline gives CDR1 KGHSH, CDR2 LQKENI. Methods used by the authors: Cell counts per sample came from amplifying reference gene primers. Sequencing used immunoSEQ multiplex PCR; TCRdb keeps in-frame clones, though not all of them. V and J calls and clone size come straight from that table; D and trimming were deduced from the DNA. The sample holds over 200,000 clones; 85% to 90% are singletons and the top ten take under 3.5%. The chain couples TRBV18 to TRBJ2-3; TRBD1 matches at 8 bases. Sequenced material: peripheral blood. The receptor's source is a man aged 25-45 years with COVID-19, enrolled during active disease. DNA of the CDR3: TGTGCCAGCTCACCACGGGACAGGATACAAAGCACAGATACGCAGTATTTT. Translating it yields CASSPRDRIQSTDTQYF.